Each of the 27 T cell receptor beta chains below was sequenced from the same sample in a study of response to subunit inactivated influenza vaccine. Each CDR3 protein gets one entry after TCRdb re-called the RT-PCR reads with MiXCR. The sample lists about 780,000 distinct CDR3 sequences; approximately 17% were seen once. The sequencing used PBMCs from blood, collected 5 days after vaccination. All receptors derive from a man aged 45-65 years who received an inactivated influenza vaccine.

The V gene is TRBV20-1, the J gene TRBJ2-7, with 7 bases aligning to TRBD1. Looked up from germline, CDR1 is DFQATT and CDR2 is SNEGSKA (reference sequence). V lost 2 bases, J lost 0 bases, and 7 bases stayed unmatched. The CDR3 spans 15 residues. The CDR3 region is CSARNDRAISYEQYF. The CDR3 nucleotides are TGCAGTGCTAGAAACGACAGGGCCATCTCCTACGAGCAGTACTTC.

This clonotype was seen only a few times. V usage is TRBV28 and J usage is TRBJ2-2; no clear D. The CDR3 loop spans 18 amino acids. The V gene's germline CDR1 is MDHEN and CDR2 SYDVKM. V was pared by 3 bases and J by 2 bases, with 19 bases between. In DNA, the CDR3 is TGTGCCAGCAGTTTTCTGCACCTCCGACGGCTTAACACCGGGGAGCTGTTTTTT. It is translated as CASSFLHLRRLNTGELFF.

The rearrangement links TRBV6-1 to TRBJ1-1, with D unclear. The germline V and J ends were trimmed by 6 bases and 1 base, with 15 bases remaining between them. Germline V gene data show CDR1 as MNHNS and CDR2 as SASEGT. This CDR3 is built from 15 residues. In DNA form, the CDR3 reads TGTGCCAGCAGCCTTCCGACCTACAGGAACACTGAAGCTTTCTTT. This gives the protein CASSLPTYRNTEAFF.

This clonotype was seen more than once but under ten times. CDR3 coding DNA: TGTGCCACCAGTGATTTCGGATGGGGTACCACTGAAGCTTTCTTT. Amino acid sequence: CATSDFGWGTTEAFF. The chain couples TRBV24-1 to TRBJ1-1; unclear D gene. The V end was cut by 1 base, the J end by 4 bases, with 12 bases between. This CDR3 is 15 amino acids long. The germline V gene encodes CDR1 KGHDR and CDR2 SFDVKD.

The chain recombines TRBV24-1 with TRBJ1-1; 8 bases fit TRBD1. With 6 bases clipped from V and 0 bases from J, the junction kept 11 bases outside the gene matches. CDR1 KGHDR and CDR2 SFDVKD come from the germline V gene. The CDR3 covers 17 residues. In DNA, the CDR3 is TGTGCCACCAGTCCCGCCCCCGACAGGGGACTGAACACTGAAGCTTTCTTT. It encodes CATSPAPDRGLNTEAFF.

This clonotype was recorded a few times. The chain recombines TRBV10-2 with TRBJ1-1; TRBD1 is a possible D gene (6 bases). The length of the CDR3 is 14 residues. V was clipped by 3 bases and J by 5 bases, with 13 bases between them. Per the germline V gene, CDR1 is WSHSY and CDR2 is SAAADI. The CDR3 loop is CASSEMTGFTEAFF. CDR3 sequence (DNA): TGCGCCAGCAGTGAAATGACAGGATTTACTGAAGCTTTCTTT.

This clonotype was recorded many times. The chain employs TRBV7-2 and TRBJ2-1; tentatively, D is TRBD2 (6 bases). Germline-derived CDR1 and CDR2 are SGHTA and FQGNSA. The CDR3 is 12 residues long. Trimming took off 0 bases at V and 12 bases at J, with 9 bases between the two ends. For the CDR3, the DNA is TGTGCCAGCAGCTTAGCGGGAGGATGGCAGTTCTTC. It codes for CASSLAGGWQFF.

This CDR3 is CASSVTGINEQFF. CDR3 nucleotides: TGTGCCAGCAGCGTGACAGGGATCAATGAGCAGTTCTTC. The chain carries TRBV9 and TRBJ2-1; 7 nucleotides line up with TRBD1. Per germline, CDR1 SGDLS and CDR2 YYNGEE. J was trimmed by 6 bases and V by 2 bases; bases with no gene match: 2. The CDR3 spans 13 residues.

This clonotype was picked up a small number of times. The rearrangement uses TRBV5-1 and TRBJ2-1, with D hard to call. The CDR3 totals 12 residues. Germline lookup yields CDR1 SGHRS and CDR2 YFSETQ. The V end lost 4 bases, the J end lost 5 bases, and 7 bases lay between the germline ends. The CDR3 coding sequence is TGCGCCAGCAGCATACCAAACAATGAGCAGTTCTTC. Its protein product is CASSIPNNEQFF.

This clonotype came up a few times. The genes are TRBV20-1 and TRBJ2-2; D is unresolved. The CDR3 spans 14 residues. Per the germline V gene, CDR1 is DFQATT and CDR2 is SNEGSKA (reference sequence). Trimming removed 5 bases at V and 2 bases at J, with 12 bases between. In DNA form, the CDR3 reads TGCAGTGCTGGTCGGACGAGCAACACCGGGGAGCTGTTTTTT. Translated: CSAGRTSNTGELFF.

This clonotype was counted between two and nine times. The chain carries TRBV5-1 and TRBJ2-2; 7 nucleotides match TRBD1. Germline CDR1 is SGHRS and CDR2 is YFSETQ. The length of the CDR3 is 15 residues. V trimming: 5 bases; J trimming: 1 base; junction bases outside the gene matches: 5. The CDR3 sequence: CASRSGTVNTGELFF. CDR3 coding DNA: TGCGCCAGCAGATCAGGGACAGTGAACACCGGGGAGCTGTTTTTT.

The V gene is TRBV29-1, the J gene TRBJ2-1, with 9 positions matching TRBD2. The germline gives CDR1 SQVTM, CDR2 ANQGSEA. The junction had 12 bases not matched to a gene; V was cut back by 6 bases and J by 9 bases. The CDR3 loop spans 14 amino acids. CDR3 bases: TGCAGCGTACTTAGCGGGAGCGCACCGGGTGAGCAGTTCTTC. Protein product: CSVLSGSAPGEQFF.

This clonotype came up a few times. The CDR3 DNA reads TGCAGTGCTAGAGCAGACAGAAACTATGGCTACACCTTC. It encodes CSARADRNYGYTF. The chain recombines TRBV20-1 with TRBJ1-2, with a tentative D call TRBD1 (5 bases). The CDR3 has 13 amino acids. V was cut by 1 base and J by 2 bases, with 8 bases left in between. The germline CDR1 and CDR2 sequences are DFQATT and SNEGSKA (reference sequence).

This clonotype was found many times. The chain couples TRBV7-9 to TRBJ2-5; 8 bases are a match to TRBD1. V was pared by 3 bases and J by 4 bases, with 7 bases of the junction left unmatched. Looked up from germline, CDR1 is SEHNR and CDR2 is FQNEAQ (reference sequence). The CDR3 is 15 residues long. CDR3 nucleotide sequence: TGTGCCAGCAGCTTTGACAGGGGTGGAGGAGAGACCCAGTACTTC. It codes for CASSFDRGGGETQYF.

The V gene is TRBV4-2, the J gene TRBJ2-3, with D unclear. V was clipped by 4 bases and J by 8 bases, with 13 bases between them. There are 13 residues in the CDR3. Germline CDR1 and CDR2: LGHNA and YNFKEQ. The DNA of the CDR3 is TGTGCCAGCAGCCGGGGTGAGGCCGGTACGCAGTATTTT. This gives the protein CASSRGEAGTQYF.

This clonotype showed up just a few times. The V and J genes are TRBV12-3 or TRBV12-4 and TRBJ2-3; possibly TRBD2 for D (5 bases). This CDR3 comprises 16 residues. V was cut by 5 bases and J by 5 bases, with 20 bases left in between. CDR3 residues: CASSPREPKRGDTQYF. CDR3 sequence (DNA): TGTGCCAGCAGTCCACGGGAACCCAAACGGGGAGATACGCAGTATTTT.

The chain combines TRBV2 with TRBJ2-1, with D uncertain. This CDR3 region has 14 residues. The V end lost 3 bases, the J end lost 9 bases, and 15 bases lay between the germline ends. CDR1 and CDR2 from the germline V gene are SNHLY and FYNNEI. CDR3 sequence reads: CASSDPGLGVEQFF. The CDR3 DNA reads as TGTGCCAGCAGTGACCCCGGGCTTGGCGTTGAGCAGTTCTTC.

This clonotype was seen ten or more times. This rearrangement joins TRBV7-9 to TRBJ2-1, with unresolved D. The V gene's germline CDR1 is SEHNR and CDR2 FQNEAQ (reference sequence). Trimming cost V 1 base and J 7 bases, with 11 bases left between them. The CDR3 sequence is 14 residues long. This CDR3 is CASSLDIGLNEQFF. DNA of the CDR3: TGTGCCAGCAGCTTAGATATAGGGCTGAATGAGCAGTTCTTC.

This clonotype was seen a few times. V usage is TRBV4-2 and J usage is TRBJ1-1; D is possibly TRBD1 (6 bases). Deletions cut 0 bases from V and 0 bases from J, with 8 bases between. This CDR3 has 15 residues. Germline V gives CDR1 LGHNA, CDR2 YNFKEQ. The CDR3 reads CASSQERGMNTEAFF. CDR3 DNA: TGTGCCAGCAGCCAAGAAAGGGGGATGAACACTGAAGCTTTCTTT.

This clonotype was recorded a few times. The rearrangement joins TRBV11-2 to TRBJ2-5, with no clear D. Germline values: CDR1 SGHAT, CDR2 FQNNGV. V was clipped by 0 bases and J by 5 bases, with 13 bases between them. The CDR3 sequence is 15 residues long. CDR3 DNA sequence: TGTGCCAGCAGCTTAGAAGGGTTAGCATGGGAGACCCAGTACTTC. This sequence encodes CASSLEGLAWETQYF. Together with reference TRBV11-2 and TRBJ2-5, the CDR3 gives the full variable domain: EAGVAQSPRYKIIEKRQSVAFWCNPISGHATLYWYQQILGQGPKLLIQFQNNGVVDDSQLPKDRFSAERLKGVDSTLKIQPAKLEDSAVYLCASSLEGLAWETQYFGPGTRLLVL.

This clonotype was picked up many times. This chain links TRBV29-1 with TRBJ2-1; perhaps TRBD1 as D (6 bases). CDR1 and CDR2 (germline): SQVTM, ANQGSEA. The CDR3 totals 14 residues. V was pared by 1 base and J by 5 bases, with 12 bases between. The CDR3 loop is CSVEARGRDNEQFF. CDR3 bases: TGCAGCGTTGAAGCCAGGGGACGCGACAATGAGCAGTTCTTC.

The chain carries TRBV5-8 and TRBJ2-7; tentatively, D is TRBD2 (6 bases). The length of the CDR3 is 15 residues. V was shortened by 4 bases and J by 2 bases, with 16 bases between the two germline ends. Germline V CDR1 and CDR2: SGHTS, YDEGEE. The CDR3 DNA reads TGTGCCAGCAGCAAAATGCCGGGAGAGACCTACGAGCAGTACTTC. Amino acid sequence: CASSKMPGETYEQYF.

CDR3 protein: CASSSGTGSTDTQYF. The CDR3, as DNA: TGCGCCAGCAGCTCGGGGACGGGGAGCACAGATACGCAGTATTTT. The chain combines TRBV5-1 with TRBJ2-3, with D tentatively TRBD1 or TRBD2 (5 bases each). Per germline, CDR1 SGHRS and CDR2 YFSETQ. Deletions cut 3 bases from V and 0 bases from J, with 11 bases between. The CDR3 sequence is 15 residues long.

CDR3 sequence (DNA): TGTGCCAGCTCACCGGCAGGGGATCAGCCCCAGCATTTT. Protein: CASSPAGDQPQHF. The chain is built from TRBV18 and TRBJ1-5; TRBD1 is a possible D gene (6 bases). The germline V and J ends were trimmed by 3 bases and 5 bases, with 8 bases remaining between them. The CDR3 consists of 13 residues. Germline V gene sequence: CDR1 KGHSH, CDR2 LQKENI. The entire variable domain, with the rest obtained from reference TRBV18 and TRBJ1-5, is as follows: NAGVMQNPRHLVRRRGQEARLRCSPMKGHSHVYWYRQLPEEGLKFMVYLQKENIIDESGMPKERFSAEFPKEGPSILRIQQVVRGDSAAYFCASSPAGDQPQHFGDGTRLSIL.

This clonotype was observed a handful of times. The CDR3 region has the DNA TGCGCCAGCAGCCAAGAACGGACTAGCGGGGGAGAGACCCAGTACTTC. Protein sequence: CASSQERTSGGETQYF. This sequence joins TRBV4-3 and TRBJ2-5; 13 bases line up with TRBD2. CDR3 length: 16 residues. Germline V CDR1 and CDR2: LGHNA, YSLEER. With V trimmed by 0 bases and J by 4 bases, 2 bases remained unmatched.

This clonotype was picked up many times. The chain is built from TRBV10-3 and TRBJ2-1; weak D call: TRBD2 (5 bases). From germline, CDR1 is ENHRY and CDR2 SYGVKD. The ends were cut back, 6 bases at V and 5 bases at J, with 11 bases in the middle. The CDR3 has 13 residues. The CDR3 DNA is TGTGCCATCAGGGGTAGCGAGAACAATGAGCAGTTCTTC. It yields the protein CAIRGSENNEQFF.

This clonotype was detected many times. The chain uses TRBV28 and TRBJ2-2, with D uncertain. Germline values: CDR1 MDHEN, CDR2 SYDVKM. V shed 3 bases and J shed 0 bases, with 11 bases lying between them. CDR3 length: 16 amino acids. CDR3 nucleotide sequence: TGTGCCAGCAGTTTCCCATGGACGGCGAACACCGGGGAGCTGTTTTTT. Its protein product is CASSFPWTANTGELFF. The full variable domain, in which reference TRBV28 and TRBJ2-2 provide the parts outside the CDR3, is DVKVTQSSRYLVKRTGEKVFLECVQDMDHENMFWYRQDPGLGLRLIYFSYDVKMKEKGDIPEGYSVSREKKERFSLILESASTNQTSMYLCASSFPWTANTGELFFGEGSRLTVL.